This paragraph reports one T cell receptor (beta chain). This clone was counted a single time. Its antigen is not yet known. Per-nucleotide qualities are absent, and no much larger clonotype sits a single base away. From cysteine to phenylalanine, the CDR3 is 14 amino acids long. Only the CDR3 region is kept as DNA, spanning 42 bases read in frame from base 1. Taken from the germline V gene, the CDR1 and CDR2 loops are SGHAT and FQNNGV. At the junction V is shortened by 10 bases and J by 4 bases; bases outside the gene matches: 7. This sample stems from a study of blood T cell repertoires in COVID-19 (dated by TCRdb to 2020 to 2022). Broadly, across the study: Collaborator samples came from the United States, Italy and Spain and covered acute and convalescent phases of COVID-19. The prospective study material was composed of cDNA or gDNA derived from T cells, B-cell-depleted T cells, or PBMCs. The dataset comprised deeply sampled blood TCRbeta repertoires from subjects exposed to, actively infected with, or recovered from COVID-19. The repertoires were released in a freely available public database meant as a resource for research on the immune response to SARS-CoV-2. The samples were drawn from two sources: the first 160 participants of the ongoing ImmuneRACE study, and over 1,000 subjects contributed by 6 global collaborators. The sample metadata nearly always contained a de-identified subject ID, COVID-19 status, age in years and sex. Where available, HLA class I and class II types were obtained from metadata supplied by the sample provider rather than from assay-based typing. General conclusions and limits of the study: The amount of clinical and demographic metadata varied by source and participant and was provided uncurated.

A second Seattle source provided samples from volunteer blood donors who had recovered from COVID-19. The collaborating institutions used their own protocols to collect whole blood in K2EDTA tubes. For TCRbeta analysis, collaborator samples were shipped as frozen whole blood, as isolated PBMCs, or as DNA extracted from either sample type. The immunoSEQ Assay, a bias-controlled multiplex PCR, was used to amplify TCRbeta CDR3 regions from genomic DNA. The original pipeline was this. Nucleated cell counts per sample were estimated from amplification of reference gene primers within the assay. To quantify the absolute abundance of each unique TCRbeta CDR3 rearrangement, sequence reads were collapsed and filtered. For each sample, productive Simpson clonality was calculated as the square root of Simpson's diversity index across productive rearrangements. This immuneACCESS table, as held by TCRdb, lists in-frame sequences with V and J called but not all clones. Of the missing ones, under half trace to an unresolved V gene in checked studies; the others have no known cause. That table is the source of V, J and clone size, and D and trimming were worked out from the DNA. The sample table shows 300,000 or so clones, and around 87% are seen once. Less than 1.6% of the sample goes to the ten largest clones.

Recombination linked TRBV11-2 to TRBJ2-2; the central 9 bases match TRBD1. The clonotype was recovered from a woman in her thirties or forties who had recovered from COVID-19. The sequencing input was peripheral blood. The DNA reads TGTGCCACGTCCGGGACAGGGCCCACCGGGGAGCTGTTTTTT. Protein translation: CATSGTGPTGELFF.